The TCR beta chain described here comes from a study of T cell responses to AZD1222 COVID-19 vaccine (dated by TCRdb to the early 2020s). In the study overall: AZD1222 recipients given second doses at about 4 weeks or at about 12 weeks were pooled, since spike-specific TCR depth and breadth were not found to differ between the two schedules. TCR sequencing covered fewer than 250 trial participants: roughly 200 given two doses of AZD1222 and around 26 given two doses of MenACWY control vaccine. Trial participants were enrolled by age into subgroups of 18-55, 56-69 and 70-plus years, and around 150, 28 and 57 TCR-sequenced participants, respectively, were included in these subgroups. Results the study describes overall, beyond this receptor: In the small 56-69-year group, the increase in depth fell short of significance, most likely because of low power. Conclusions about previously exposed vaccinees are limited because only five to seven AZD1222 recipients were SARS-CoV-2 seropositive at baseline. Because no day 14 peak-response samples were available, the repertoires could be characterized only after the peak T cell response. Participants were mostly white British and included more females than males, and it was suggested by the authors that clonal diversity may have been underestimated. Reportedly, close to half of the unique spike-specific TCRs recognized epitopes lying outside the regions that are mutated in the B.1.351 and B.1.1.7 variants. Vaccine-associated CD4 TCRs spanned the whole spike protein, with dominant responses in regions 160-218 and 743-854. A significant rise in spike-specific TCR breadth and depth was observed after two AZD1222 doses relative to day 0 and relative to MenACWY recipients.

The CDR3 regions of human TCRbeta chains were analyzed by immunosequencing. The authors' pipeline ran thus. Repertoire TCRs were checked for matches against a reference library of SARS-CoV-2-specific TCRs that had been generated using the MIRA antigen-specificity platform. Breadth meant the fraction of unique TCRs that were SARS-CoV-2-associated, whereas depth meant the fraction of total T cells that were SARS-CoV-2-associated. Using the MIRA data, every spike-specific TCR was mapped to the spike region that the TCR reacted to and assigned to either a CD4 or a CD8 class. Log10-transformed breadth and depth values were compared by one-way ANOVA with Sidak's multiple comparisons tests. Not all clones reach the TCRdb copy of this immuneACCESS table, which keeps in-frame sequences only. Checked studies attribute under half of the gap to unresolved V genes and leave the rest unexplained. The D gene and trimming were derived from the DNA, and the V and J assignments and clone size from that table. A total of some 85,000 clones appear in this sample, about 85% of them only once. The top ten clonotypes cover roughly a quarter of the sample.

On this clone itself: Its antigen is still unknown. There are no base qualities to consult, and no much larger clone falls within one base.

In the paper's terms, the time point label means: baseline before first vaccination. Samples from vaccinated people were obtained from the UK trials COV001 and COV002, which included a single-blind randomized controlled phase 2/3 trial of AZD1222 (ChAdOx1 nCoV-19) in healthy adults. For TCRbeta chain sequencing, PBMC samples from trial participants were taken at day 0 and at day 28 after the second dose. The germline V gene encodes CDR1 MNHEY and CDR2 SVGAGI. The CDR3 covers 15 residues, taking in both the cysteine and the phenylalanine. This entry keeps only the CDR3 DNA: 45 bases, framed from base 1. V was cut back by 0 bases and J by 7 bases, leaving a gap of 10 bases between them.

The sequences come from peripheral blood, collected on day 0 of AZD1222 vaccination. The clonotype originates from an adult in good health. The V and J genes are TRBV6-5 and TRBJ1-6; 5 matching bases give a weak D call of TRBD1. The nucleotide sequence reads TGTGCCAGCAGTTACTCAGGGGCAGGGAATTCACCCCTCCACTTT. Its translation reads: CASSYSGAGNSPLHF.